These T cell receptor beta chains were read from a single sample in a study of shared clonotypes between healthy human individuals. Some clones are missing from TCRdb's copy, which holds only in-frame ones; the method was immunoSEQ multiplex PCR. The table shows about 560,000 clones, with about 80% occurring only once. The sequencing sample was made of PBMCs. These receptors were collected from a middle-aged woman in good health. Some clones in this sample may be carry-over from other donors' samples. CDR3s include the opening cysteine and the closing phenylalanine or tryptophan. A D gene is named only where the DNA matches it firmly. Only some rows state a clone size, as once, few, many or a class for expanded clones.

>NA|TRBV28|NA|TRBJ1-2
TGTGCCAGCAGGAATACAGGTCCCTATGGCTACACCTTC
CASRNTGPYGYTF
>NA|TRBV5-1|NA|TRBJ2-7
TGCGCCAGCAGCTCCCCGGACGGCATCTACGAGCAGTACTTC
CASSSPDGIYEQYF
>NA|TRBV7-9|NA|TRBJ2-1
TGTGCCAGCAGCTTAAACTTGTACAATGAGCAGTTCTTC
CASSLNLYNEQFF
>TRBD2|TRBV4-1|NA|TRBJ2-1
TGCGCCAGCAGCCTCCTAGGGGGACTAGCGGGAGTCTCCTACAATGAGCAGTTCTTC
CASSLLGGLAGVSYNEQFF
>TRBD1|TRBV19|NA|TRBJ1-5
TGTGCCAGTAGTCGGGGATGGGGACAGAGCAATCAGCCCCAGCATTTT
CASSRGWGQSNQPQHF
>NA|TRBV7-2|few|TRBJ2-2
TGTGCCAGCAGCTTTAATCGGGGAACCGGGGAGCTGTTTTTT
CASSFNRGTGELFF
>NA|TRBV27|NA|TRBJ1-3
TGTGCCAGCAGACTCGACGGAAAAGCTGGAAACACCATATATTTT
CASRLDGKAGNTIYF
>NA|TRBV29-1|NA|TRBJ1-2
TGCAGCGTTGAAGTCCAGGGACCATATGGCTACACCTTC
CSVEVQGPYGYTF
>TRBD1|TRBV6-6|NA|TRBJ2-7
TGTGCCAGCAGTAATCGACAGGGGGCCACCTACGAGCAGTACTTC
CASSNRQGATYEQYF
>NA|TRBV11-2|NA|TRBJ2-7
TGTGCCAGCAGCCGGTCTACTAGCAACTACGAGCAGTACTTC
CASSRSTSNYEQYF
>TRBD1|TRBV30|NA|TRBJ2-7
TGTGCCTGGAGTTTTTTAGACCGGGACAGTCGAAACGAGCAGTACTTC
CAWSFLDRDSRNEQYF
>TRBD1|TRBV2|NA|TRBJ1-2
TGTGCCAGCAGAGATGACAGGGCCTATGGCTACACCTTC
CASRDDRAYGYTF
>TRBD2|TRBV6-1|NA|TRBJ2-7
TGTGCCAGCCGATGGACTAGTCCCGCTTACGAGCAGTACTTC
CASRWTSPAYEQYF
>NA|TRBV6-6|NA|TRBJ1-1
TGTGCCAGCAGTTATAGGCAGGAAACTGAAGCTTTCTTT
CASSYRQETEAFF
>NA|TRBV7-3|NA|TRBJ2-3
TGTGCCAGCAGCCAAGGGCCCACAGATACGCAGTATTTT
CASSQGPTDTQYF
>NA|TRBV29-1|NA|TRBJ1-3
TGCAGCGTTGAAGAGGATTACTCTGGAAACACCATATATTTT
CSVEEDYSGNTIYF
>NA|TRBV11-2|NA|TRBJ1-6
TGTGCCAGCAGCTTCGGGCAGGGCCTCCTTAATTCACCCCTCCACTTT
CASSFGQGLLNSPLHF
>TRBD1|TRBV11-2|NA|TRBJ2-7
TGTGCCAGCAGCTCCACCGGGACAGGGTACTACGAGCAGTACTTC
CASSSTGTGYYEQYF
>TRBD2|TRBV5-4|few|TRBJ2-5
TGTGCCAGCACCGATGGGCTAGCGGCGGAGCAGTACTTC
CASTDGLAAEQYF
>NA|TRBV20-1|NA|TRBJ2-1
TGCAGTGCTATGGGACTGGGTGAGCAGTTCTTC
CSAMGLGEQFF
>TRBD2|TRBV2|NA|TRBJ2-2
TGTGCCAGTAGGGGGACTAGCGGGAGGGCTACCGGGGAGCTGTTTTTT
CASRGTSGRATGELFF
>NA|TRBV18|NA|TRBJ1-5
TGTGCCAGCTCACTAGGACTGATGAATCAGCCCCAGCATTTT
CASSLGLMNQPQHF
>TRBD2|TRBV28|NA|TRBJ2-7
TGTGCCTCGCTGGGGGGGGTCGAGTACGAGCAGTACTTC
CASLGGVEYEQYF
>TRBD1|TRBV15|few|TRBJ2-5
TGTGCCACCAGCAGTCACAGGGGGGTGGAGACCCAGTACTTC
CATSSHRGVETQYF
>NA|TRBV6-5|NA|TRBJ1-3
TGTGCCAGCAGTTACTCTGTCAGAGGCTCTGGAAACACCATATATTTT
CASSYSVRGSGNTIYF
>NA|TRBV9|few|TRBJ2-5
TGTGCCAGCAGCGTAGAGGTAGCGAGTGAGACCCAGTACTTC
CASSVEVASETQYF
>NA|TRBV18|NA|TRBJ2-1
TGTGCCAGCTCACCACCGATCGGGACAGGAGGACTAGTAAATGAGCAGTTCTTC
CASSPPIGTGGLVNEQFF
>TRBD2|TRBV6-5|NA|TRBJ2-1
TGTGCCAGCAGCCGACTAGACCTTCCGGGGGGGGAGCAGTTCTTC
CASSRLDLPGGEQFF
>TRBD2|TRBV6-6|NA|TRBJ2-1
TGTGCCAGCAGCCCGTTGACTAGCGGGAGGATTAATGAGCAGTTCTTC
CASSPLTSGRINEQFF
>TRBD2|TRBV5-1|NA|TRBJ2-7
TGCGCCAGCAGCCTCCCTTCACTAGCGGGAGGCGGGGAGCAGTACTTC
CASSLPSLAGGGEQYF
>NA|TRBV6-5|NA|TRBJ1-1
TGTGCCAGCCAGGGGCCAACCCCTGAAGCTTTCTTT
CASQGPTPEAFF